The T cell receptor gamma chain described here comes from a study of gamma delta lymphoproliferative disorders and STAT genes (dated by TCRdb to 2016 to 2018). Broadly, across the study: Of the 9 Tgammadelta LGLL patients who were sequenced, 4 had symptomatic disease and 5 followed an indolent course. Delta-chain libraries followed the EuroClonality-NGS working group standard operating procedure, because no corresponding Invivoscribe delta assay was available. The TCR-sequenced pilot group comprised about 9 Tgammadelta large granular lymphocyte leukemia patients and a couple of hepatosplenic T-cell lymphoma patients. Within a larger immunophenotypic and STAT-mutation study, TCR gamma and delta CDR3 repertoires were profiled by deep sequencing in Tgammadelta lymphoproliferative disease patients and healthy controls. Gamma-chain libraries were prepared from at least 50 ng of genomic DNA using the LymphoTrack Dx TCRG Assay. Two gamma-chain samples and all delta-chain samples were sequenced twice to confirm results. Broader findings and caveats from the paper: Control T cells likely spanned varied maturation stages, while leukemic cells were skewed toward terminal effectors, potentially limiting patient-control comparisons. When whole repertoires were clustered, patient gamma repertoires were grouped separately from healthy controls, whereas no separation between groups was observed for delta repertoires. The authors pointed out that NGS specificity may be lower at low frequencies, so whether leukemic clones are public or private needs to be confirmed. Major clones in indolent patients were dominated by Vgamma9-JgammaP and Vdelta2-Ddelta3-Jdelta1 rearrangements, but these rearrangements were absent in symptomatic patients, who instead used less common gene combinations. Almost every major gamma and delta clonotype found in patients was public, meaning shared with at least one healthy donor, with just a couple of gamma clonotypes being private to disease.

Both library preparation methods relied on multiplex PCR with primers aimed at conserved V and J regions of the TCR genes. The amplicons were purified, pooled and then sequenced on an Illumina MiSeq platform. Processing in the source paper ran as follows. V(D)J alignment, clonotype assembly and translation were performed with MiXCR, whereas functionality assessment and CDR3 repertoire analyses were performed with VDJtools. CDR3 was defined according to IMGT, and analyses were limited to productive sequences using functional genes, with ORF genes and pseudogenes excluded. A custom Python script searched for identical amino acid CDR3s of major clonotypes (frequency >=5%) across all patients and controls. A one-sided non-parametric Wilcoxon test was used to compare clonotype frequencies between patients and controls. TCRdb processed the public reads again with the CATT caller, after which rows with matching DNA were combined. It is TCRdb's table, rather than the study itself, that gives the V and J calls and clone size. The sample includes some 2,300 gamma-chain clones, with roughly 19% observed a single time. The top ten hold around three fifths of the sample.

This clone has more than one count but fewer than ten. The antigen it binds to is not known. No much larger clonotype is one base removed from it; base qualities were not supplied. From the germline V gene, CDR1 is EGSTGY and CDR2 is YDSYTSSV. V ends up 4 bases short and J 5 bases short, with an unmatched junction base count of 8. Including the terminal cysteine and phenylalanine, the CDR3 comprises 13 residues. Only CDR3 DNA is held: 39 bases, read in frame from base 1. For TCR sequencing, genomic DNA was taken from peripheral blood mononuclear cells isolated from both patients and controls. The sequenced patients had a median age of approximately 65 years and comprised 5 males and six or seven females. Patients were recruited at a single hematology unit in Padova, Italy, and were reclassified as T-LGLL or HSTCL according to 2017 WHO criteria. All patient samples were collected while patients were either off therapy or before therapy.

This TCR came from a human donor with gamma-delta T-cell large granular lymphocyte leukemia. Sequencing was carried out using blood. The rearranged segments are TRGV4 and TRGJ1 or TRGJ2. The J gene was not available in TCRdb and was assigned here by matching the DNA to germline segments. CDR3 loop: CATWDKGHYKKLF. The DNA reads TGTGCCACCTGGGACAAGGGGCATTATAAGAAACTCTTT.